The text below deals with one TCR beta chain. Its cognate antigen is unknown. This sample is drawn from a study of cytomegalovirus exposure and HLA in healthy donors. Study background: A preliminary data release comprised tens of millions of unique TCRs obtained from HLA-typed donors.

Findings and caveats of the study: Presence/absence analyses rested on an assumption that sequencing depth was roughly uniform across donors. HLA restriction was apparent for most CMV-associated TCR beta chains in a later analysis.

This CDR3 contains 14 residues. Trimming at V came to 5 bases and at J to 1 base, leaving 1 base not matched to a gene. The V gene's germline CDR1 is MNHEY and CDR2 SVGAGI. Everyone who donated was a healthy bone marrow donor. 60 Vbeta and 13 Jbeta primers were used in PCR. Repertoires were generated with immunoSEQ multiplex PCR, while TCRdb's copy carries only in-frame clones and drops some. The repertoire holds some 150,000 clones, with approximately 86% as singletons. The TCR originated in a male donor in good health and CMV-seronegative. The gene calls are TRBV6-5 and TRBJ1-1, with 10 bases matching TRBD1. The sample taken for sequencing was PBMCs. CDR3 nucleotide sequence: TGTGCCAGCAGTAGGACAGGGGGGAACACTGAAGCTTTCTTT. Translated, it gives CASSRTGGNTEAFF.